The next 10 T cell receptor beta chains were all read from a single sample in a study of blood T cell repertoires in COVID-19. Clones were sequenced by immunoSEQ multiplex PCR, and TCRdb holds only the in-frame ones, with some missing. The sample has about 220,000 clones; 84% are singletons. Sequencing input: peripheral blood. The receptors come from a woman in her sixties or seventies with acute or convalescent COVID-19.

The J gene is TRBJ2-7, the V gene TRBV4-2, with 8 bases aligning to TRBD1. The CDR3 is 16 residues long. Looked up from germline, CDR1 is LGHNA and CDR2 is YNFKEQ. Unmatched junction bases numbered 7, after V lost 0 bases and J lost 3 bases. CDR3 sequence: CASSQEQGVSYYEQYF. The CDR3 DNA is TGTGCCAGCAGCCAAGAACAGGGGGTTTCGTACTACGAGCAGTACTTC.

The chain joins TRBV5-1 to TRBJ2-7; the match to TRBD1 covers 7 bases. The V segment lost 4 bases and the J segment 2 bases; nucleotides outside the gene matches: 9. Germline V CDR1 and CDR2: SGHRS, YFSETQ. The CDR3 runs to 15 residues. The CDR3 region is CASSPGVGGTYEQYF. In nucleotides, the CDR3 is TGCGCCAGCAGCCCAGGAGTAGGGGGCACCTACGAGCAGTACTTC.

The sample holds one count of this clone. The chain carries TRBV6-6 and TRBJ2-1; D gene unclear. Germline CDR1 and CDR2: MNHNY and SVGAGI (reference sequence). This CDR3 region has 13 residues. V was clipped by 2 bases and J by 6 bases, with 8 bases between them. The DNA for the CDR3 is TGTGCCAGCAGTTACACGGCTAGCAATGAGCAGTTCTTC. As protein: CASSYTASNEQFF.

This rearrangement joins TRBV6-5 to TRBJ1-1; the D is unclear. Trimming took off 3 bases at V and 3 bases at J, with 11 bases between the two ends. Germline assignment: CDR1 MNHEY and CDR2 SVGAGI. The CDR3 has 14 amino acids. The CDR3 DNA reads TGTGCCAGCAGTTATTCCGGGAGGCACACTGAAGCTTTCTTT. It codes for CASSYSGRHTEAFF.

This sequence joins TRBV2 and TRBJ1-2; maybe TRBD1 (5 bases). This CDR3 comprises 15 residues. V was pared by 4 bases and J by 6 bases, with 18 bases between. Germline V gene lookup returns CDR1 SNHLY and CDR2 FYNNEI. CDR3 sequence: CASSVPEAGKDGYTF. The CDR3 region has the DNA TGTGCCAGCAGTGTCCCCGAGGCAGGGAAAGATGGCTACACCTTC.

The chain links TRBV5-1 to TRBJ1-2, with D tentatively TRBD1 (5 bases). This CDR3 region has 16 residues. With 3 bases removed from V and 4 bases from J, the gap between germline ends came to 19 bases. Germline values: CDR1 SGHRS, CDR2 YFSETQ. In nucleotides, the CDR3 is TGCGCCAGCAGCTCGGTCTCGGGGGGAGTCTCCTATGGCTACACCTTC. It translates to CASSSVSGGVSYGYTF.

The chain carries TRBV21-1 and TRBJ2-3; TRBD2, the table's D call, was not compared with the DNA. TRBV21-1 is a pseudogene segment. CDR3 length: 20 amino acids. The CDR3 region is CASSKEVGLAVIKNTDTQYF. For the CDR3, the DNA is TGTGCCAGCAGCAAAGAGGTGGGACTAGCCGTAATCAAAAACACAGATACGCAGTATTTT.

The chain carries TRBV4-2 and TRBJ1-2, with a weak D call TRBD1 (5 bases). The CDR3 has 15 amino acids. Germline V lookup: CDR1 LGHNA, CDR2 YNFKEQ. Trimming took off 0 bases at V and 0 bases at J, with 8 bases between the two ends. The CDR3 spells CASSQDTGANYGYTF. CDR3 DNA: TGTGCCAGCAGCCAAGATACAGGTGCTAACTATGGCTACACCTTC.

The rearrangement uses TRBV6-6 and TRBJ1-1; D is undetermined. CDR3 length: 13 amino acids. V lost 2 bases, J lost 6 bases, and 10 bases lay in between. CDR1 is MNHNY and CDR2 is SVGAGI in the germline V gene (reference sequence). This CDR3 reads CASSYSGPPEAFF. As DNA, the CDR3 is TGTGCCAGCAGTTACAGCGGACCCCCTGAAGCTTTCTTT.

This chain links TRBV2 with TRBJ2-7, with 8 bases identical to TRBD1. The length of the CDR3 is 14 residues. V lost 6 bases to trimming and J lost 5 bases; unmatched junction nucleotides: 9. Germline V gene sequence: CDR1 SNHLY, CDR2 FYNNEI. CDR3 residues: CASRLDRGTHEQYF. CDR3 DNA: TGTGCCAGCAGACTCGACAGGGGAACCCACGAGCAGTACTTC.